This T cell receptor (beta chain) emerged from a study of T cells in Graves' hyperthyroidism and ophthalmopathy (dated by TCRdb to between 2019 and 2020). Study-wide context: Peripheral blood was sampled at the time of initial diagnosis, prior to any treatment. In addition, the study compared T-cell repertoires in thyroid tissue and in blood from about 6 Graves' hyperthyroidism patients. The roughly 91 discovery patients were randomly split 7:3 into training and test sets. After sampling, hyperthyroidism patients received methimazole starting at 30 mg daily, and ophthalmopathy patients received high-dose intravenous methylprednisolone. Whether ophthalmopathy could be predicted prospectively was tested in an independent validation cohort made up of about 18 hyperthyroidism patients plus 17 patients who later progressed to ophthalmopathy. According to the paper, TCR Vbeta CDR3 sequencing was carried out on approximately 140 peripheral blood samples, which came from 40 to 45 ophthalmopathy, around 74 hyperthyroidism and roughly 17 progressor patients. TCR V-J signatures able to tell the groups apart were searched for in a discovery cohort of 90 to 100 patients, of whom more than 40 had Graves' ophthalmopathy and about 55 had stable Graves' hyperthyroidism. What the research found in general, with its limitations: A model built on a 13 V-J signature distinguished ophthalmopathy from stable hyperthyroidism, reaching around 90% sensitivity and under 84% specificity in cross-validation and 80%/75% in testing. Most expanded thyroid clonotypes (frequency above 0.001) were also found in blood, which suggests that blood repertoires may mirror thyroid immune responses. Sample size was not statistically predetermined, and blinding of investigators to group allocation was not performed. In validation, the model predicted progression to ophthalmopathy with 55% to 71% sensitivity and 72% to 85% specificity, a median of about six months before onset.

The CDR1 and CDR2 encoded by the germline V gene (reference sequence) are LNHDA and SQIVND. Trimming takes 3 bases from V and 6 bases from J, and the germline ends sit 9 bases apart. The CDR3 runs 12 amino acids, cysteine and phenylalanine included. Left in the record is the CDR3 DNA by itself, 36 bases read in frame from the first base. Graves' hyperthyroidism was defined as stable when no progression to ophthalmopathy occurred over 18 months of follow-up. Hyperthyroidism patients were aged 18 to 65 years and newly diagnosed, with disease duration of less than 2 months. Patients with uncontrolled infections, other autoimmune diseases, pregnancy or lactation were excluded. Diagnoses were established on the basis of clinical symptoms, serum thyroxine and TRAb, thyroid ultrasound, and orbital computed tomography. PBMCs were separated from under 11 ml of fresh peripheral blood using Ficoll-Paque density gradient centrifugation. Total RNA was extracted with Trizol reagent, and quality was checked on an Agilent 2100 Bioanalyzer.

Remarks on this clonotype: Its antigen remains undetermined. Base qualities are missing; no much larger clone stands one base away.

The TCR beta CDR3 regions were amplified from RNA transcripts. For the first round of RT-PCR on the TCR CDR3, the HTBI primer set was used together with the Qiagen OneStep RT-PCR kit. The libraries were constructed in a second round of multiplex PCR and then size-selected and purified. Libraries were sequenced paired-end with 100 bp reads on an Illumina HiSeq2000. The study's processing was this. SOAPnuke was used to process the raw data, with reads discarded if the reads contained adapters or uncalled bases, had a mean Phred below 15, or lacked an exact constant-primer or identifier match. COPE v1.2.5 was used to merge the high-quality paired reads, and each unique nucleotide sequence was defined as a clonotype. MiTCR v1.1 was used to align the clonotypes against IMGT TRBV, TRBD and TRBJ reference segments. The analysis included only V-J combinations with a frequency above 0.0001, which together covered 99% to 99.2% of the repertoires. A TCS score was defined as the ratio between F50 (clonal expansion) and ExV (chaos), using BLOSUM62-based TCRdist between CDR3 peptides within each V-J. Welch's t-statistics and random forest reduced around 550 V-J features to 13, which were used in a naive Bayes classifier (R e1071). Using fastp trimming at Q25 and MiXCR clonotype assembly, TCRdb reanalyzed the public sequencing data and kept in-frame beta chains. Every entry covers one CDR3 protein and lists the most common genes and DNA from its rows. What appears here as the V and J calls and clone size reflects TCRdb's work, not the paper's. The sample table lists approximately 640,000 distinct CDR3 sequences, 16% of them with a count of one. The ten largest clones add up to 3% to 4.5% of the sample.

This clonotype was sampled from a woman in her 30s with Graves' hyperthyroidism. The sequenced material came from blood. Here the chain combines TRBV19 and TRBJ2-7; the D segment could be TRBD1, given 6 matching bases. The bases read TGTGCCAGTAGTATCACAGGGAGCGAGCAGTACTTC. Its translation is CASSITGSEQYF.